The sequence of this T cell receptor (beta chain) was determined in a study of human T cells and chemical hapten exposure (dated by TCRdb to the early 2020s). Context from the whole study: For sensitization, 2% DPC in acetone was applied to a roughly 2 cm by roughly 2 cm area of upper inner arm skin. Patch tests used Finn chambers with 0.01% DPC on the upper back, scored after 6 days by International Contact Dermatitis Research Group standards. Alopecia areata with under or over 50% scalp involvement, alopecia totalis and alopecia universalis were represented in the patient cohort, which was mostly female. Libraries were pooled for sequencing, and per-sample TCR yields varied mainly because of small differences in library volumes within the pool. This study followed changes in the peripheral blood TCR repertoire in vivo during primary and secondary sensitization of alopecia patients to the hapten diphenylcyclopropenone (DPC). Blood for TCR sequencing was provided by twenty-nine alopecia patients at one to four time points (pre-sensitization, 2, 6 and 24 weeks). Patient blood was sampled pre-sensitization (week 0) and at 2, 6 and about 24 weeks after DPC sensitization. Weekly therapeutic DPC doses were additionally applied to the scalp of patients throughout the roughly 24-week study period. Points the paper makes about the study in general: Compared with pre-sensitization or healthy control sets, expanded TCRs formed significantly more large CDR3 similarity clusters, which is consistent with antigen-driven responses. Repeated subsampling changed both the strength of the expansion versus patch-test correlation and the threshold at which that correlation became significant. Alopecia, a presumed autoimmune disease, was present in all patients, so the immune response of the patients might differ from that of healthy individuals. A positive correlation was found between the number of PT1 expanded TCRs and patch test score, with significance reached at thresholds 8, 16 and 32 but not 4. No change with DPC sensitization was found in the number of TCRs above 1 in 1000 frequency, and no evidence of global repertoire structure alterations was found.

The time point label here, explained by the study, means: patch test 3, about 24 weeks after DPC sensitization. The treatment or condition label for this specimen denotes: therapeutic diphenylcyclopropenone sensitization with weekly scalp DPC. At each patch-test visit, blood was drawn before the patch test was applied. Patients were eligible if aged 18 to 70, diagnosed with alopecia and judged suitable for DPC therapy, and pregnant patients were excluded. Total RNA was extracted from unfractionated whole blood collected in Tempus Blood RNA tubes. The library was made by RACE. These reads were obtained on a NextSeq 500. During library preparation, unique molecular identifiers were attached to individual cDNA molecules so that TCRs could be counted in a quantitative, reproducible way. Each blood RNA sample was used to sequence both TCR alpha and TCR beta chains. Concerning the study's data processing: A median of approximately 96,000 TCRs per sample was observed, with a range of about 23,224 to 750,000. V, J and CDR3 annotation of the TCR reads was carried out using the Decombinator software suite. For PS versus PT1 abundance plots, all samples were subsampled to the same number of TCRs (28,000). Expanded TCRs were defined as absent before sensitization and observed at least eight times at the 2-week time point. TCRdb's own reprocessing of the public reads used fastp at Q25 and MiXCR and kept productive beta chains. Entries are consolidated by CDR3 protein sequence, retaining the most common genes and DNA. The V and J calls and clone size are TCRdb's, not the authors'. The sample table shows roughly 100,000 distinct CDR3 sequences, and under 40% are seen once. Clones ranked in the top ten supply roughly 2.6% of the sample.

This clonotype turned up a few times. What this receptor recognizes is not known. Base qualities are not at hand, and no much larger clone is one base apart. The clonotype was recovered from a middle-aged man with alopecia areata. Some clones in this sample may be carry-over from other donors' samples. The sample in question was whole blood, obtained in connection with sensitization to the hapten diphenylcyclopropenone (DPC).

The CDR3 corresponds to CASSQDETGVRNTIYF. At the DNA level, the sequence is TGTGCCAGCAGCCAAGATGAAACAGGGGTTCGAAACACCATATATTTT. The chain employs TRBV4-2 and TRBJ1-3; 7 nucleotides in the junction match TRBD1. Here V drops 0 bases and J drops 5 bases, and the junction holds 7 bases not matched to any gene. The CDR1 and CDR2 encoded by the germline V gene are LGHNA and YNFKEQ. The CDR3 contains 16 residues, cysteine and phenylalanine counted. Only the CDR3 DNA stays, 48 bases, in frame from base 1.